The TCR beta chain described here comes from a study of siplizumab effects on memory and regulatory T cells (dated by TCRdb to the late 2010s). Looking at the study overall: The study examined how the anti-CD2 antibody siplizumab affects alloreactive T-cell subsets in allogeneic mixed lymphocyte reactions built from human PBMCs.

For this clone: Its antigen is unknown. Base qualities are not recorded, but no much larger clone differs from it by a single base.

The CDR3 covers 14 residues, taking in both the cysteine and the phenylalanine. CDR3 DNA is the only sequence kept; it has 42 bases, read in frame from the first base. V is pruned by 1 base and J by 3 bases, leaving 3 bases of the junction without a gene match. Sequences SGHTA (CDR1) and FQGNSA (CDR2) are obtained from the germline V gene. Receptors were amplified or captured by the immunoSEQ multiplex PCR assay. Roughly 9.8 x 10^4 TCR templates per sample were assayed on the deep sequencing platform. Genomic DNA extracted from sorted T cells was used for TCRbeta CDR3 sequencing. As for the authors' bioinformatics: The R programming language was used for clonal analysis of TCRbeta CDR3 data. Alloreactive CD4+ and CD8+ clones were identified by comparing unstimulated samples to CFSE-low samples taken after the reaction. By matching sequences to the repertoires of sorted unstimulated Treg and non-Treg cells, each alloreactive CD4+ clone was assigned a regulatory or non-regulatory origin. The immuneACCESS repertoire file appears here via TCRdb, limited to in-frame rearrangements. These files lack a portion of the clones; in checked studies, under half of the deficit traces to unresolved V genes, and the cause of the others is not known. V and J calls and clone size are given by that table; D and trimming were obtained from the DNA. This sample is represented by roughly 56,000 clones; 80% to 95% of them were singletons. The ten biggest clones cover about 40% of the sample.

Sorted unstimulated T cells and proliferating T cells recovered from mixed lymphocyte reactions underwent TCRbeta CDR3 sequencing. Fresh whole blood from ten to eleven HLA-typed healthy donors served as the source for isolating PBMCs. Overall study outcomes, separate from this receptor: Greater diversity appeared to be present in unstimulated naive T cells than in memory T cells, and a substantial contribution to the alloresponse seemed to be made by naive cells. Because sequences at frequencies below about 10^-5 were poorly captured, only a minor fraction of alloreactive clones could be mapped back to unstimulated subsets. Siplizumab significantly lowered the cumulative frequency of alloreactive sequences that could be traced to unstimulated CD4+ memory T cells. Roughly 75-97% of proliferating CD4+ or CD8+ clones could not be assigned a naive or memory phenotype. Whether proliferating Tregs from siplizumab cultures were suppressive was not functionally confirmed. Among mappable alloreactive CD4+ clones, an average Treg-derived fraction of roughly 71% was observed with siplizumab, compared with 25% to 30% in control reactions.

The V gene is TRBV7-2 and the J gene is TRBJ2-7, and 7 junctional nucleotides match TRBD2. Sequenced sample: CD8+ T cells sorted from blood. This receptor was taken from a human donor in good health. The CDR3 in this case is CASSLEPGGYEQYF. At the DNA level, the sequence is TGTGCCAGCAGCTTAGAGCCGGGAGGCTACGAGCAGTACTTC.